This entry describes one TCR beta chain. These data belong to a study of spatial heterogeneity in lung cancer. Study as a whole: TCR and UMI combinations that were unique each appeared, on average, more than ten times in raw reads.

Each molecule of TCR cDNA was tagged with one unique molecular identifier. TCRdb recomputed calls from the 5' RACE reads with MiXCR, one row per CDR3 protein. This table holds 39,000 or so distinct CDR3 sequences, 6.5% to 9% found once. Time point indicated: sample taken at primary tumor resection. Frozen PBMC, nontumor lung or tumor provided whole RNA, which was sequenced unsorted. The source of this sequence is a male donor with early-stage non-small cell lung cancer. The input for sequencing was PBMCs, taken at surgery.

Here the CDR3 reads CAWISLQGKAFF. The CDR3 DNA is TGTGCCTGGATTTCCTTACAGGGGAAAGCTTTCTTT. J is TRBJ1-1 and V is TRBV30; TRBD1 matches at 7 bases. The CDR3 runs 12 residues. The V gene end was trimmed by 4 bases and the J gene end by 9 bases; junction bases not matched to a gene: 8. Germline lookup yields CDR1 GTSNPN and CDR2 SVGIG (reference sequence). Full variable domain (remainder filled in from reference TRBV30 and TRBJ1-1): SQTIHQWPATLVQPVGSPLSLECTVEGTSNPNLYWYRQAAGRGLQLLFYSVGIGQISSEVPQNLSASRPQDRQFILSSKKLLLSDSGFYLCAWISLQGKAFFGQGTRLTVV.